This T cell receptor beta chain appears in the sequencing data of a study of a mutant IDH1 vaccine in newly diagnosed glioma. Study background: Patients had eight vaccinations, in weeks 1, 3, 5, 7, 11, 15, 19 and 23. Males made up 62.5% and females approximately 40% of treated patients, whose mean age was about 41 years. Beforehand, treatment had been radiotherapy, temozolomide, or both; the majority received both.

This clone was counted between two and nine times. Its antigen is currently unknown. The repertoire was sequenced with immunoSEQ multiplex PCR; TCRdb's copy has only in-frame clones and lacks some. The table has about 58,000 clones, around 80% seen once; the top ten hold 7.4%. This CDR3 spans 14 amino acids. In germline, CDR1 is SEHNR, CDR2 FQNEAQ (reference sequence). Trimming cost V 7 bases and J 8 bases; bases outside gene matches: 10. The time point was: week 5, during vaccination. What each vaccine dose contained was 300 ug of mutant IDH1 20-mer peptide, accompanied by topical imiquimod. The source was PBMCs, collected from a glioma patient whose treatment included an IDH1 peptide vaccine. The rearrangement uses TRBV7-9 and TRBJ1-4; 7 bases are shared with TRBD1. This clonotype originated in a woman aged 50 to 65 with glioma. This CDR3 reads CASTNRGSLEKLFF. Here the CDR3 DNA reads TGTGCCAGCACCAACAGGGGTTCTTTGGAAAAACTGTTTTTT.